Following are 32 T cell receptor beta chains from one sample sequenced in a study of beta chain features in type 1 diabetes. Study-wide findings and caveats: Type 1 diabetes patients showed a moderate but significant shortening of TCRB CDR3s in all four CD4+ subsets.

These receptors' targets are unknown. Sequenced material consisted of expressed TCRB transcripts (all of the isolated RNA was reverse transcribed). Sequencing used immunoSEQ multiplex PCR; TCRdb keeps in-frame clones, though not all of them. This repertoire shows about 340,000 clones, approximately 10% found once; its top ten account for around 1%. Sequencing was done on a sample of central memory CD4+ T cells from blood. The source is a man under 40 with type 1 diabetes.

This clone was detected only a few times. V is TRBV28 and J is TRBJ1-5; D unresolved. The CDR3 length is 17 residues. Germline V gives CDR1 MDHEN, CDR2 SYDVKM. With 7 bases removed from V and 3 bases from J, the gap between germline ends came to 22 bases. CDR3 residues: CASKTTVYGRSNQPQHF. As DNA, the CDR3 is TGTGCCAGCAAAACCACAGTGTACGGGCGGTCCAATCAGCCCCAGCATTTT.

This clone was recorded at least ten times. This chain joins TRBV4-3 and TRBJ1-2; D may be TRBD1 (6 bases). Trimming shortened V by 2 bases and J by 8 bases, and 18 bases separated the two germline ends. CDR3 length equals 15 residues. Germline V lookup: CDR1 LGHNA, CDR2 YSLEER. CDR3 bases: TGCGCCAGCAGCCAACAACTTAACAGGGCGGGCGGCTACACCTTC. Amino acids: CASSQQLNRAGGYTF.

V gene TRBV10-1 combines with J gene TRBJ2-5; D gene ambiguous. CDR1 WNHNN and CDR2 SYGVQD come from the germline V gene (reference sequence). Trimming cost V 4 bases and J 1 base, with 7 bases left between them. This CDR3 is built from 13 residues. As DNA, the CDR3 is TGCGCCAGCAGTGTTCCAGGCCAAGAGACCCAGTACTTC. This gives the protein CASSVPGQETQYF.

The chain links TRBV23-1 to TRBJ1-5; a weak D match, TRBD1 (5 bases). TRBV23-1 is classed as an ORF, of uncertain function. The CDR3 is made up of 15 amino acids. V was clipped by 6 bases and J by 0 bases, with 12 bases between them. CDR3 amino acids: CASSPDSNSNQPQHF. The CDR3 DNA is TGCGCCAGCAGCCCCGACAGTAATAGCAATCAGCCCCAGCATTTT.

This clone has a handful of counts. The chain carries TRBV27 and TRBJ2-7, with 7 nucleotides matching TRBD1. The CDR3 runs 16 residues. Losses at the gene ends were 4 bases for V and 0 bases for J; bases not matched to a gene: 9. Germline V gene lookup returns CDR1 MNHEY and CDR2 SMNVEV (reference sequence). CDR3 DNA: TGTGCCAGCAGTTCGGCTGGGGCAGGGGGCTCCTACGAGCAGTACTTC. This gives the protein CASSSAGAGGSYEQYF.

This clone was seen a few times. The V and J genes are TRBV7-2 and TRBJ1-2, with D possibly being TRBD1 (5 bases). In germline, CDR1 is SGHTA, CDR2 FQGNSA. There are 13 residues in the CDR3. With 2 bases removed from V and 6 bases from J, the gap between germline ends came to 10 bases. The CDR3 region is CASSLRGVDGYTF. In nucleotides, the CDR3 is TGTGCCAGCAGCTTAAGAGGGGTGGATGGCTACACCTTC.

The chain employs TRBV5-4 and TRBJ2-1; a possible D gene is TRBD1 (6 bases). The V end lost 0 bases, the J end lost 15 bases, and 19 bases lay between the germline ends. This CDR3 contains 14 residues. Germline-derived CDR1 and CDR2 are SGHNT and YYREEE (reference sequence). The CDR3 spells CASSLVRQVFSLFF. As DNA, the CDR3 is TGTGCCAGCAGCTTGGTTAGACAGGTTTTTAGTTTGTTCTTC. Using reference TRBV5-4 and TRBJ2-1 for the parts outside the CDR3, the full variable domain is ETGVTQSPTHLIKTRGQQVTLRCSSQSGHNTVSWYQQALGQGPQFIFQYYREEENGRGNFPPRFSGLQFPNYSSELNVNALELDDSALYLCASSLVRQVFSLFFGPGTRLTVL.

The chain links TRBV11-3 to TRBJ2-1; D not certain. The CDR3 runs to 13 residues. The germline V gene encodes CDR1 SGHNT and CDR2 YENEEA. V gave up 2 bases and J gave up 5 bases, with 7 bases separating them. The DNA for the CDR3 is TGTGCCAGCAGCTTAAATTCGGACAATGAGCAGTTCTTC. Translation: CASSLNSDNEQFF.

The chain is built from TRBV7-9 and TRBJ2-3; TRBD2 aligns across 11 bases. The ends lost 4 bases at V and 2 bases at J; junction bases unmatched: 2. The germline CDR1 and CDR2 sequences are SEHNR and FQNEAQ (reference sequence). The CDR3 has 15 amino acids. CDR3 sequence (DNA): TGTGCCAGCAGCTCGGGACTAGCGGCCACAGATACGCAGTATTTT. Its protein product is CASSSGLAATDTQYF.

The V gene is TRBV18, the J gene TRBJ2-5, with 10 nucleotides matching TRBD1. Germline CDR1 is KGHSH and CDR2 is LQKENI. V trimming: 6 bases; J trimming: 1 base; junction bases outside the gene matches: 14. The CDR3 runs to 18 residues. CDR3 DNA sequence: TGTGCCAGCTCCCAAAGACAGGGGGCTGGGAATGTCCAAGAGACCCAGTACTTC. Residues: CASSQRQGAGNVQETQYF.

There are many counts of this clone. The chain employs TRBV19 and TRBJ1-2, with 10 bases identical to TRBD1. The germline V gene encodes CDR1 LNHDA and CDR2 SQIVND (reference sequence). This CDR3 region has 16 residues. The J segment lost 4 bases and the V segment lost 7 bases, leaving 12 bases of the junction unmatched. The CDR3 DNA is TGTGCCAGTACCGTCAGGACAGGGGGTTTTGGCTATGGCTACACCTTC. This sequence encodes CASTVRTGGFGYGYTF.

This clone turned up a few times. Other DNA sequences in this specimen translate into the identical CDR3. As DNA, the CDR3 is TGTGCCAGTAGTAGCCAGGGGACCTATGGCTACACCTTC. Residues: CASSSQGTYGYTF. V is TRBV19 and J is TRBJ1-2, with a tentative D call TRBD1 (6 bases). The V and J ends lost 4 bases and 4 bases respectively, with 10 bases between them. Germline V gene data show CDR1 as LNHDA and CDR2 as SQIVND (reference sequence). This CDR3 region has 13 residues.

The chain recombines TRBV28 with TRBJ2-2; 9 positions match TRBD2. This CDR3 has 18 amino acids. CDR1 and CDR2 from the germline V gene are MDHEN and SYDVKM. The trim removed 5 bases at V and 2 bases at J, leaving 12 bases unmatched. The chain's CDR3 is CASSLTTGAGGNTGELFF. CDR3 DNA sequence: TGTGCCAGCAGTCTCACCACAGGAGCGGGGGGCAACACCGGGGAGCTGTTTTTT.

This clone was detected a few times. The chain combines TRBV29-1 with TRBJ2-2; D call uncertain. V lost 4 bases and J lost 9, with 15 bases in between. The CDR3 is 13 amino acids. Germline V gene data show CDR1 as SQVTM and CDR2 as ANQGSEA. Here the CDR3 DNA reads TGCAGCGTTGGAGGACGAGATACACGGGAGCTGTTTTTT. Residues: CSVGGRDTRELFF.

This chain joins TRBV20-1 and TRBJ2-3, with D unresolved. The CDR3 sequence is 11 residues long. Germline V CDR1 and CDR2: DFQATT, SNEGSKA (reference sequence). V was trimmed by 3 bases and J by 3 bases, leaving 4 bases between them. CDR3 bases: TGCAGTGCTAGCGGGACAGATACGCAGTATTTT. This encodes CSASGTDTQYF.

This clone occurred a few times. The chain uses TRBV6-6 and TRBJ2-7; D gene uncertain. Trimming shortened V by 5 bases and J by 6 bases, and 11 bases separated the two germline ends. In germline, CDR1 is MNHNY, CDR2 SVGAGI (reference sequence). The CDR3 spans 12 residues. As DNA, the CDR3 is TGTGCCAGCAGTGCAAGAAGAGTCGAGCAGTACTTC. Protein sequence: CASSARRVEQYF.

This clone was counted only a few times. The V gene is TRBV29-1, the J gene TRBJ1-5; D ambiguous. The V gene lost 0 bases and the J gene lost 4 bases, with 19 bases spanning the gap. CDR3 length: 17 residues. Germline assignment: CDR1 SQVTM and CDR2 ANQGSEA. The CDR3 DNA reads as TGCAGCGTTGAAGACTCCGGAGGAGAGAAAACGAATCAGCCCCAGCATTTT. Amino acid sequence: CSVEDSGGEKTNQPQHF.

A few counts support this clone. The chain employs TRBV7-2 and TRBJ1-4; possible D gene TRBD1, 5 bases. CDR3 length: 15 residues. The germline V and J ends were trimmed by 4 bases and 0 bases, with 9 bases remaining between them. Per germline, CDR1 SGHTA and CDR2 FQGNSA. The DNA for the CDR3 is TGTGCCAGCAGCTATCAGGGAACAACTAATGAAAAACTGTTTTTT. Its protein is CASSYQGTTNEKLFF.

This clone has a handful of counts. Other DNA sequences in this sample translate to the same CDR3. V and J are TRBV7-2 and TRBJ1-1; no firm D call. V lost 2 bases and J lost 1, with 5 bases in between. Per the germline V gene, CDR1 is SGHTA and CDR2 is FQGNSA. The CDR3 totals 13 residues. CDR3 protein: CASSLSQNTEAFF. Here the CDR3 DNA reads TGTGCCAGCAGCTTAAGTCAGAACACTGAAGCTTTCTTT.

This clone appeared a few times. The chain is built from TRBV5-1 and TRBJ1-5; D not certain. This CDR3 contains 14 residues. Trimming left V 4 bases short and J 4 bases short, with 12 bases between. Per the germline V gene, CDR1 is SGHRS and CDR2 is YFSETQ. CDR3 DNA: TGCGCCAGCAGCCCGGAAGAGGCGAATCAGCCCCAGCATTTT. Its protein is CASSPEEANQPQHF.

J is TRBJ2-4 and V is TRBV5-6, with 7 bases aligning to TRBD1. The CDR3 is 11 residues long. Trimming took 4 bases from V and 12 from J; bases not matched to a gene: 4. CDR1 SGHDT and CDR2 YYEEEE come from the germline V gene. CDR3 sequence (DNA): TGTGCCAGCAGCAACAAGGGGGCTCAGTACTTC. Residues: CASSNKGAQYF.

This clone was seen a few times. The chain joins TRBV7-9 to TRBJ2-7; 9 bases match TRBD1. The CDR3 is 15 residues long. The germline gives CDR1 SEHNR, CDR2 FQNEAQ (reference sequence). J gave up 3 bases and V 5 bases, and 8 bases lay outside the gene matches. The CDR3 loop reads CASSDRGSSNYEQYF. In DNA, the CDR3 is TGTGCCAGCAGCGACAGGGGGAGTTCGAACTACGAGCAGTACTTC.

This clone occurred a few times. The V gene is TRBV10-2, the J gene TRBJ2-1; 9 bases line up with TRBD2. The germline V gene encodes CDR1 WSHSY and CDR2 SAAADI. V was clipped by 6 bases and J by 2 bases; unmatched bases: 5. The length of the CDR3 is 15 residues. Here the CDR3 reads CASRGAGGTYNEQFF. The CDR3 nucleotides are TGCGCCAGCAGAGGAGCGGGGGGAACCTACAATGAGCAGTTCTTC.

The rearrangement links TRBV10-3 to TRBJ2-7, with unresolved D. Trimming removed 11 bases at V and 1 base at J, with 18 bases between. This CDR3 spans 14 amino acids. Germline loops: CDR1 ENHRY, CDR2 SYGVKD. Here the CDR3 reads CASGLTGTSYEQYF. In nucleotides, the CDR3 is TGTGCCTCGGGCCTTACGGGTACTTCCTACGAGCAGTACTTC.

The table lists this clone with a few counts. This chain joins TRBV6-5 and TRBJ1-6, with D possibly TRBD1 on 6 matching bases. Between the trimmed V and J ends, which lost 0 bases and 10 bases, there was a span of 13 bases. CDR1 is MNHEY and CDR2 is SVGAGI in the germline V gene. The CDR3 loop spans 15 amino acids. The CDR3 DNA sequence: TGTGCCAGCAGTTACTCCAGGGGCCAGGGATCACCCCTCCACTTT. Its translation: CASSYSRGQGSPLHF.

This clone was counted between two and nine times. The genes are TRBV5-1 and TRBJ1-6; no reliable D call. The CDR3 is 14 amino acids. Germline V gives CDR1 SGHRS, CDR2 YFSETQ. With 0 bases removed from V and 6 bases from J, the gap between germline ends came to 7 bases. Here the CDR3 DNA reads TGCGCCAGCAGCTTGGACAGTTCTAATTCACCCCTCCACTTT. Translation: CASSLDSSNSPLHF.

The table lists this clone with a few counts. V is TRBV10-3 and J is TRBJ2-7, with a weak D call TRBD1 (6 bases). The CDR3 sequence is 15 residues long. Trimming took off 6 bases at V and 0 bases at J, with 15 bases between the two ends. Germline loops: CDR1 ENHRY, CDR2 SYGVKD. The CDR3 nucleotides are TGTGCCATCAGCCCTAGGGACATTTCCTCCTACGAGCAGTACTTC. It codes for CAISPRDISSYEQYF.

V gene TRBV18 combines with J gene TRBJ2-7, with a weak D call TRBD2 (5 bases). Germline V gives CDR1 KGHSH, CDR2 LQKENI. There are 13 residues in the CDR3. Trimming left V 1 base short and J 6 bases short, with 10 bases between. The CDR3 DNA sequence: TGTGCCAGCTCACCACTACGGGGTACCGAGCAGTACTTC. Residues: CASSPLRGTEQYF.

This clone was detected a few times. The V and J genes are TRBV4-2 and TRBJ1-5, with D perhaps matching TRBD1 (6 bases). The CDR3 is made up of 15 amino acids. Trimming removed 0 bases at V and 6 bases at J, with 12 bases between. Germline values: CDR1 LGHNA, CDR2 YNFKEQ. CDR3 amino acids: CASSQDMGGGQPQHF. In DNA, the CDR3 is TGTGCCAGCAGCCAAGATATGGGGGGCGGTCAGCCCCAGCATTTT.

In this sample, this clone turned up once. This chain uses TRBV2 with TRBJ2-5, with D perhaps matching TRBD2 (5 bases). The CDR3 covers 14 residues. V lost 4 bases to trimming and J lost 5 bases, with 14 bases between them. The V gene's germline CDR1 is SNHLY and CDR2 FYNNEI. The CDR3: CASSVEGPLETQYF. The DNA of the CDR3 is TGTGCCAGCAGTGTCGAGGGTCCTCTTGAGACCCAGTACTTC.

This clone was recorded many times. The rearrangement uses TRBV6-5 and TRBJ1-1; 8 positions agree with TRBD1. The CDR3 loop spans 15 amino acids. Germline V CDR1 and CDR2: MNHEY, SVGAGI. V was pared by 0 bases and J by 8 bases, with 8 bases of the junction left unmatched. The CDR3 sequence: CASSYSLSGGGEAFF. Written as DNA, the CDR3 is TGTGCCAGCAGTTACTCGTTGTCAGGGGGCGGCGAAGCTTTCTTT.

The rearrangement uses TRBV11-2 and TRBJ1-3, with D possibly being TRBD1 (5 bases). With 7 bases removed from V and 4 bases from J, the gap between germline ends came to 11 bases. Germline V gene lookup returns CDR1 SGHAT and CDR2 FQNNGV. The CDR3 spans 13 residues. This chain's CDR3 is CASTVGGGNTIYF. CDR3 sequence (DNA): TGTGCCAGCACCGTGGGGGGAGGAAACACCATATATTTT.